This T cell receptor (beta chain) was recovered during a study of OX40 agonist ivuxolimab in advanced cancers. Study-wide findings and caveats: The work left the antigen specificity of expanded peripheral T cells undetermined. In CD8+ T cells, expanded clones were on average more numerous than in CD4+. Among patients with partial responses at 0.1-3.0 mg/kg, clonal expansion was among the lowest.

In its sample, this clone was seen a few times. Its antigen remains unidentified. Assay: immunoSEQ multiplex PCR; the TCRdb copy retains only in-frame clones and omits some. This sample carries approximately 29,000 clones, around three quarters of them seen once, and the ten largest clones take roughly 15%. V gave up 1 base and J gave up 4 bases, with 2 bases separating them. CDR1 and CDR2 from the germline V gene are KGHSH and LQKENI. The CDR3 extends over 13 amino acids. The source of this sequence is an adult with an advanced solid tumor such as melanoma, head and neck, liver or kidney cancer. The chain combines TRBV18 with TRBJ1-6; D unresolved. Source: CD4+ or CD8+ T cells sorted from blood, taken in a trial of the OX40 agonist ivuxolimab. The CDR3 DNA follows: TGTGCCAGCTCACCACAGTATAATTCACCCCTCCACTTT. Its translation: CASSPQYNSPLHF. The full variable domain, in which reference TRBV18 and TRBJ1-6 provide the parts outside the CDR3, is NAGVMQNPRHLVRRRGQEARLRCSPMKGHSHVYWYRQLPEEGLKFMVYLQKENIIDESGMPKERFSAEFPKEGPSILRIQQVVRGDSAAYFCASSPQYNSPLHFGNGTRLTVT.